This entry describes one T cell receptor (beta chain). Per the study methods: Scientists estimated how many nucleated cells there were by amplifying reference gene primers. TCRdb's copy holds only in-frame clones and misses some; the assay was immunoSEQ multiplex PCR. The DNA gave D and trimming, while V, J and clone size come from that table. This table has around 200,000 clones, 65% to 85% appearing once. These data originate in a study of blood T cell repertoires in COVID-19. Study details: The United States, Italy and Spain supplied acute and convalescent COVID-19 samples. T cells, B-cell-depleted T cells, or PBMCs provided the cDNA or gDNA that served as material.

The CDR3 totals 13 residues. Trimming removed 4 bases from V and 2 bases from J; junction bases left unmatched: 2. Per germline, CDR1 MNHNY and CDR2 SVGAGI (reference sequence). Material: peripheral blood. The TCR originated in a man between 35 and 55 years old with active or convalescent COVID-19. The chain has TRBV6-6 and TRBJ2-7; the match to TRBD1 covers 7 bases. The CDR3 nucleotides read TGTGCCAGCAGTTCCGACAGGGCCTACGAGCAGTACTTC. This encodes CASSSDRAYEQYF.